A selection of T cell receptor beta chains follows, all from one sample in a study of CD4 T cells in relation to SARS-CoV-2 and coronaviruses. Their antigens remain unidentified. Data came from immunoSEQ multiplex PCR; TCRdb stores just in-frame clones and leaves some out. The table lists about 29,000 clones, roughly 80% of them singletons. Sequenced sample: CD4+ T cells from PBMCs, cultured in vitro. The source is a human donor in good health. The conserved cysteine and the conserved F or W are not part of the CDR3 here. Some rows have no size entry. The others give once, few or many, or a class for an expanded clone.

V	J	size	CDR3
TRBV18	TRBJ2-1	once	ASSPQRIEQF
TRBV6-5	TRBJ1-5	-	ATQLTGNQPQH
TRBV5-1	TRBJ2-7	-	ASRGASVISYEQY
TRBV6-4	TRBJ2-3	-	ASTRLAGGADTQY
TRBV6-4	TRBJ2-7	-	ASSSRVGYEQY
TRBV30	TRBJ2-2	-	AWSGAGGRTGELF
TRBV11-2	TRBJ1-1	-	ASSFLTGLAF
TRBV5-1	TRBJ1-4	-	ASSQQGYNEKLF
TRBV12-1	TRBJ2-2	once	ASRWGLAAPKDTGELF
TRBV7-2	TRBJ2-1	-	ASSLPSYNEQF
TRBV7-9	TRBJ1-1	-	ASSSGSLNTEAF
TRBV5-1	TRBJ1-5	-	ASSLTGQGTQPQH
TRBV7-8	TRBJ1-5	few	ASSPWTGVSNQPQH
TRBV2	TRBJ1-2	-	ASSVGQDVYGYT
TRBV7-9	TRBJ2-1	few	ASSHQVGVYNEQF
TRBV6-5	TRBJ1-3	-	ASRFGLAGNTIY
TRBV7-6	TRBJ2-7	few	ASSLDWTSGQY
TRBV29-1	TRBJ2-2	-	SVGTSGAGELF
TRBV19	TRBJ2-7	-	ASKVAQGAGEQY
TRBV6-6	TRBJ1-5	-	ASSYHRQPQH
TRBV18	TRBJ1-3	-	ASSPGIRVSSGNTIY
TRBV7-2	TRBJ2-3	-	ASSLGQRSTDTQY
TRBV6-2/TRBV6-3	TRBJ2-5	-	ASSTGEGLLRETQY
TRBV14	TRBJ2-7	-	ASSEGLAGRQY
TRBV5-6	TRBJ1-2	few	ATAQGMGSNYGYT
TRBV5-6	TRBJ1-6	once	ASSLVQGGSPLH
TRBV11-3	TRBJ2-1	-	ASSFRVSSYNEQF
TRBV4-1	TRBJ1-4	-	ASSPQGLEKLF
TRBV12-3/TRBV12-4	TRBJ1-5	-	ASRVSNQPQH
TRBV27	TRBJ2-1	-	ASSLLAGDANEQF
TRBV4-2	TRBJ2-3	-	ASSRTSGTDTQY
TRBV30	TRBJ1-2	-	AWSGTGSGYT
TRBV19	TRBJ2-2	-	ASTGVGLAGFGELF
TRBV5-1	TRBJ1-1	-	ASSFNFENTEAF
TRBV18	TRBJ2-3	-	ASSPVGATDTQY
TRBV18	TRBJ2-6	-	ASSRFSPDPSGANVLT
TRBV19	TRBJ1-1	-	ASSPDRGSTEAF
TRBV5-1	TRBJ2-1	-	ASSWGLAGADEQF
TRBV9	TRBJ2-3	-	ASSVATWATDTQY
TRBV9	TRBJ2-7	-	ASSVGGRDGEEQY